The 24 T cell receptor beta chains below all came from one sample that was sequenced in a study of blood T cell repertoires in COVID-19. Libraries were prepared by immunoSEQ multiplex PCR; TCRdb keeps only in-frame clonotypes and omits some of them. Of a few hundred thousand clones in the sample, around 83% were seen once. The sequenced material came from peripheral blood. Source of these receptors: a woman aged 50 to 60 with acute or convalescent COVID-19.

The chain joins TRBV6-2 or TRBV6-3 to TRBJ2-1; 9 nucleotides line up with TRBD1. V gave up 6 bases and J gave up 7 bases; unmatched junction bases: 13. Per the germline V gene, CDR1 is MNHEY and CDR2 is SVGEGT. The CDR3 consists of 16 residues. CDR3 nucleotide sequence: TGTGCCAGCAGCCCGACGGGGACAGGGAGTAGGAATGAGCAGTTCTTC. This translates into CASSPTGTGSRNEQFF.

This chain connects TRBV30 to TRBJ2-3; 13 positions match TRBD2. Trimming cost V 6 bases and J 5 bases; bases outside gene matches: 5. The CDR3 sequence is 14 residues long. CDR1 GTSNPN and CDR2 SVGIG come from the germline V gene (reference sequence). This CDR3 is CACRLAGGRDTQYF. The CDR3 coding sequence is TGTGCCTGTAGACTAGCGGGGGGCAGAGATACGCAGTATTTT.

This clone was seen a few times. The gene calls are TRBV7-9 and TRBJ2-2; 7 bases agree with TRBD2. The ends lost 8 bases at V and 0 bases at J; junction bases unmatched: 6. The CDR3 length is 15 residues. The germline V gene has CDR1 SEHNR and CDR2 FQNEAQ (reference sequence). CDR3 DNA sequence: TGTGCCAGCGTCCCTAGCGGATCGAACACCGGGGAGCTGTTTTTT. Protein: CASVPSGSNTGELFF.

The chain couples TRBV2 to TRBJ1-2, with 9 nucleotides matching TRBD1. The CDR3 is made up of 16 amino acids. Germline lookup yields CDR1 SNHLY and CDR2 FYNNEI. The junction had 10 bases not matched to a gene; V was cut back by 0 bases and J by 8 bases. The CDR3 here is CASSEAGDRDLTGYTF. The CDR3 DNA reads as TGTGCCAGCAGTGAAGCGGGGGACAGGGACCTTACCGGCTACACCTTC.

V usage is TRBV5-8 and J usage is TRBJ2-1; a weak D match, TRBD2 (6 bases). Deletions cut 3 bases from V and 9 bases from J, with 13 bases between. Germline values: CDR1 SGHTS, CDR2 YDEGEE. The CDR3 contains 13 residues. The CDR3 nucleotides read TGTGCCAGCAGCTCCCGGCTCGGGGGTGAGCAGTTCTTC. Its translation is CASSSRLGGEQFF. The variable domain in full, with the rest retrieved from reference TRBV5-8 and TRBJ2-1, is EAGVTQSPTHLIKTRGQQATLRCSPISGHTSVYWYQQALGLGLQFLLWYDEGEERNRGNFPPRFSGRQFPNYSSELNVNALELEDSALYLCASSSRLGGEQFFGPGTRLTVL.

This clone was counted a single time. The rearrangement uses TRBV28 and TRBJ1-3, with D maybe TRBD1 (5 bases). CDR3 length: 13 residues. Germline V gene sequence: CDR1 MDHEN, CDR2 SYDVKM. V gave up 10 bases and J gave up 3 bases, with 13 bases separating them. This chain's CDR3 is CAISRVLGNTIYF. CDR3 nucleotide sequence: TGTGCCATCTCCAGGGTTCTTGGAAACACCATATATTTT.

This chain uses TRBV28 with TRBJ2-7; D is possibly TRBD1 (5 bases). V was shortened by 8 bases and J by 0 bases, with 11 bases between the two germline ends. Germline values: CDR1 MDHEN, CDR2 SYDVKM. This CDR3 is 13 amino acids long. The DNA of the CDR3 is TGTGCCAGCGGGCTAGGGGCCTCCTACGAGCAGTACTTC. Its translation is CASGLGASYEQYF. Based on the CDR3 plus reference TRBV28 and TRBJ2-7, the full variable domain is DVKVTQSSRYLVKRTGEKVFLECVQDMDHENMFWYRQDPGLGLRLIYFSYDVKMKEKGDIPEGYSVSREKKERFSLILESASTNQTSMYLCASGLGASYEQYFGPGTRLTVT.

This clone was recorded once. The CDR3 DNA reads as TGTGCCAGCAGCCGGGACAGGGGGCTCAAAGAGACCCAGTACTTC. Translating gives CASSRDRGLKETQYF. V and J are TRBV7-9 and TRBJ2-5, with TRBD1 matching 12 bases. CDR3 length: 15 amino acids. CDR1 and CDR2 (germline): SEHNR, FQNEAQ (reference sequence). J was trimmed by 3 bases and V by 5 bases; bases with no gene match: 4.

Details on this clone: At one of its ends the junction is not consistent with the germline gene, which may arise from a read error. The J gene is TRBJ1-6, the V gene TRBV5-1; 7 positions agree with TRBD1. CDR1 and CDR2 from the germline V gene are SGHRS and YFSETQ. This CDR3 contains 17 residues. CDR3 in DNA: TGCGCCAGCAGCCCGGCCCCACCGGGACAGAATAATTCACTCCTCCACTTT. Translated, it gives CASSPAPPGQNNSLLHF. Complete variable domain (other parts from reference TRBV5-1 and TRBJ1-6): KAGVTQTPRYLIKTRGQQVTLSCSPISGHRSVSWYQQTPGQGLQFLFEYFSETQRNKGNFPGRFSGRQFSNSRSEMNVSTLELGDSALYLCASSPAPPGQNNSLLHFGNGTRLTVT.

The chain uses TRBV27 and TRBJ2-5; D remains unclear. Trimming pared 5 bases from V and 5 bases from J, leaving 24 bases between. Germline loops: CDR1 MNHEY, CDR2 SMNVEV (reference sequence). The CDR3 contains 17 residues. Here the CDR3 reads CASSETPFSGASETQYF. DNA of the CDR3: TGTGCCAGCAGTGAAACCCCCTTTTCCGGAGCGTCCGAGACCCAGTACTTC.

This sequence joins TRBV20-1 and TRBJ1-5, with a weak D call TRBD1 (5 bases). This CDR3 is built from 13 residues. CDR1 and CDR2 (germline): DFQATT, SNEGSKA (reference sequence). With 5 bases removed from V and 7 bases from J, the gap between germline ends came to 15 bases. CDR3: CSAGGRGGQPQHF. In DNA form, the CDR3 reads TGCAGTGCTGGTGGGAGGGGAGGGCAGCCCCAGCATTTT.

This clone was recorded a few times. The chain recombines TRBV28 with TRBJ1-1; 10 bases agree with TRBD1. This CDR3 has 14 amino acids. V lost 6 bases, J lost 5 bases, and 6 bases stayed unmatched. Germline V gene data show CDR1 as MDHEN and CDR2 as SYDVKM. The DNA of the CDR3 is TGTGCCAGCAGCCGAGACAGGGGGCGGACTGAAGCTTTCTTT. This encodes CASSRDRGRTEAFF.

The gene calls are TRBV24-1 and TRBJ2-7, with TRBD1 identical over 7 bases. The V segment lost 0 bases and the J segment 5 bases; nucleotides outside the gene matches: 0. Per the germline V gene, CDR1 is KGHDR and CDR2 is SFDVKD. The CDR3 extends over 13 amino acids. This CDR3 is CATSDLQGDEQYF. DNA of the CDR3: TGTGCCACCAGTGATTTGCAGGGGGACGAGCAGTACTTC.

The rearrangement links TRBV19 to TRBJ2-1, with 7 bases matching TRBD1. The CDR3 sequence is 14 residues long. Unmatched junction bases numbered 7, after V lost 10 bases and J lost 1 base. The germline gives CDR1 LNHDA, CDR2 SQIVND (reference sequence). The CDR3, as DNA: TGTGCCACCAAAGACAGGGAATCCTACAATGAGCAGTTCTTC. Encoded protein: CATKDRESYNEQFF.

The CDR3 loop is CASKPGQGPYEQYF. Written as DNA, the CDR3 is TGTGCCAGCAAACCGGGACAGGGCCCCTACGAGCAGTACTTC. This rearrangement joins TRBV5-4 to TRBJ2-7, with 9 bases lining up with TRBD1. The CDR3 is 14 amino acids. V trimming: 6 bases; J trimming: 2 bases; junction bases outside the gene matches: 6. Per the germline V gene, CDR1 is SGHNT and CDR2 is YYREEE (reference sequence).

The chain has TRBV11-3 and TRBJ2-1; 9 nucleotides align to TRBD2. The CDR3 has 17 residues. CDR1 SGHNT and CDR2 YENEEA come from the germline V gene. Unmatched junction bases numbered 6, after V lost 0 bases and J lost 3 bases. Here the CDR3 reads CASSLDPSGIDYNEQFF. DNA of the CDR3: TGTGCCAGCAGCTTAGATCCTAGCGGGATTGACTACAATGAGCAGTTCTTC.

This clone was seen repeatedly, ten times or more. The same CDR3 also results from other DNA sequences found in this sample. The chain uses TRBV7-2 and TRBJ1-5; tentative D call: TRBD1 (5 bases). Trimming stripped 0 bases from V and 2 bases from J, with 14 bases between. The CDR3 consists of 17 residues. Germline-derived CDR1 and CDR2 are SGHTA and FQGNSA. The CDR3, as DNA: TGTGCCAGCAGCTTAGCGCTCGGTGGGGCCGGCAATCAGCCCCAGCATTTT. Translated, it gives CASSLALGGAGNQPQHF.

There are a few counts of this clone. The J gene is TRBJ1-2, the V gene TRBV20-1; D ambiguous. Germline CDR1 and CDR2: DFQATT and SNEGSKA (reference sequence). The CDR3 extends over 10 amino acids. V shed 6 bases and J shed 13 bases, with 15 bases lying between them. The CDR3 DNA reads TGCAGTGCCGGTTTCGGAGCTGCCACCTTC. Protein: CSAGFGAATF.

V is TRBV23-1 and J is TRBJ2-7, with 12 bases lining up with TRBD1. TRBV23-1 is recorded as an ORF, its role being uncertain. With 4 bases clipped from V and 3 bases from J, the junction kept 7 bases outside the gene matches. The CDR3 is 16 amino acids. The CDR3 DNA reads as TGCGCCAGCAGTCTGCCCGGGACAGGGGGCTTCTACGAGCAGTACTTC. Translating it yields CASSLPGTGGFYEQYF.

V is TRBV7-9 and J is TRBJ1-4; 7 bases align to TRBD1. There are 15 residues in the CDR3. From germline, CDR1 is SEHNR and CDR2 FQNEAQ (reference sequence). J lost 5 bases, V lost 4 bases, and 7 bases had no gene match. This CDR3 is CASSSTGVANEKLFF. DNA for the CDR3: TGTGCCAGCAGCTCAACAGGGGTCGCGAATGAAAAACTGTTTTTT. Together with reference TRBV7-9 and TRBJ1-4, the CDR3 gives the full variable domain: DTGVSQNPRHKITKRGQNVTFRCDPISEHNRLYWYRQTLGQGPEFLTYFQNEAQLEKSRLLSDRFSAERPKGSFSTLEIQRTEQGDSAMYLCASSSTGVANEKLFFGSGTQLSVL.

V is TRBV5-6 and J is TRBJ2-1, with 8 bases aligning to TRBD1. Germline V gene sequence: CDR1 SGHDT, CDR2 YYEEEE. V lost 2 bases, J lost 7 bases, and 5 bases stayed unmatched. The CDR3 spans 14 residues. The CDR3 region is CASSFLTGENEQFF. The CDR3 DNA reads TGTGCCAGCAGCTTTCTGACAGGGGAAAATGAGCAGTTCTTC.

The rearrangement joins TRBV28 to TRBJ1-2; 12 nucleotides line up with TRBD1. V trimming: 3 bases; J trimming: 2 bases; junction bases outside the gene matches: 4. The CDR3 consists of 16 residues. Germline V gene sequence: CDR1 MDHEN, CDR2 SYDVKM. In nucleotides, the CDR3 is TGTGCCAGCAGTTTTCTCGGGACAGGGGGCAACTATGGCTACACCTTC. It translates to CASSFLGTGGNYGYTF.

This clone was seen only once. The chain joins TRBV19 to TRBJ1-6; D is perhaps TRBD1 (6 bases). Per the germline V gene, CDR1 is LNHDA and CDR2 is SQIVND (reference sequence). The CDR3 has 13 amino acids. The V gene lost 9 bases and the J gene lost 7 bases, with 13 bases spanning the gap. This CDR3 is CASGDTTNSPLHF. The CDR3 region has the DNA TGTGCCAGCGGGGACACCACGAATTCACCCCTCCACTTT. Full variable domain (outside the CDR3, taken from reference TRBV19 and TRBJ1-6): DGGITQSPKYLFRKEGQNVTLSCEQNLNHDAMYWYRQDPGQGLRLIYYSQIVNDFQKGDIAEGYSVSREKKESFPLTVTSAQKNPTAFYLCASGDTTNSPLHFGNGTRLTVT.

V gene TRBV12-3 or TRBV12-4 combines with J gene TRBJ2-5; D call uncertain. V gave up 5 bases and J gave up 3 bases, with 4 bases separating them. This CDR3 is built from 11 residues. CDR3: CASSIKETQYF. The CDR3 DNA follows: TGTGCCAGCAGTATTAAAGAGACCCAGTACTTC.